These 32 T cell receptor beta chains were sequenced from one sample in a study of CD8 T cells in Susac syndrome. Random-hexamer reverse transcription was applied to roughly 0.45 to 1 ug RNA. TCRdb re-derived calls from the immunoSEQ multiplex PCR reads in MiXCR, one entry per CDR3 protein. The sample yields fewer than 200,000 distinct CDR3 sequences, under 95% seen once. Sequencing used CD4+ T cells from PBMCs. These receptors were collected from a human donor in good health.

This rearrangement joins TRBV9 to TRBJ1-2, with 9 bases that match TRBD1. Losses at the gene ends were 2 bases for V and 4 bases for J; bases not matched to a gene: 9. The CDR3 sequence is 16 residues long. In germline, CDR1 is SGDLS, CDR2 YYNGEE. Here the CDR3 DNA reads TGTGCCAGCAGCGTCGGTGGGACAGGGCTTACCTATGGCTACACCTTC. Protein sequence: CASSVGGTGLTYGYTF.

The chain links TRBV7-2 to TRBJ1-4; 7 nucleotides agree with TRBD1. Germline V gene lookup returns CDR1 SGHTA and CDR2 FQGNSA. The CDR3 spans 15 residues. Trimming at V came to 6 bases and at J to 5 bases, leaving 9 bases not matched to a gene. The CDR3 region has the DNA TGTGCCAGCAGTATATGGACAGGCATAAATGAAAAACTGTTTTTT. Translation gives CASSIWTGINEKLFF.

This clonotype was detected a few times. The chain employs TRBV19 and TRBJ2-3; D unclear. Between the trimmed V and J ends, which lost 3 bases and 0 bases, there was a span of 7 bases. The germline V gene encodes CDR1 LNHDA and CDR2 SQIVND (reference sequence). The CDR3 loop spans 14 amino acids. The CDR3: CASSIHWSTDTQYF. CDR3 in DNA: TGTGCCAGTAGTATCCATTGGAGCACAGATACGCAGTATTTT.

The V call is TRBV4-1, the J call TRBJ2-1; D gene ambiguous. This CDR3 spans 18 amino acids. V lost 1 base and J 0 bases, leaving 16 bases between the germline ends. CDR1 is MGHRA and CDR2 is YSYEKL in the germline V gene. The CDR3 DNA reads TGCGCCAGCAGCCAAGCCAACCCTGTCTTATTCTCCTACAATGAGCAGTTCTTC. Residues: CASSQANPVLFSYNEQFF.

V gene TRBV2 combines with J gene TRBJ1-4, with D hard to call. Trimming removed 0 bases from V and 4 bases from J, with 15 bases in between. The CDR3 is 17 amino acids. Germline-derived CDR1 and CDR2 are SNHLY and FYNNEI. The CDR3 region has the DNA TGTGCCAGCAGTGAAGCGAGAAAGACGGTGGGTAATGAAAAACTGTTTTTT. Its protein is CASSEARKTVGNEKLFF.

This clonotype was observed once. The V gene is TRBV20-1, the J gene TRBJ1-1; no clear D. Germline CDR1 reads DFQATT; CDR2 reads SNEGSKA (reference sequence). Deletions cut 5 bases from V and 1 base from J, with 5 bases between. This CDR3 spans 11 amino acids. CDR3 protein: CSARENTEAFF. CDR3 bases: TGCAGTGCTCGGGAGAACACTGAAGCTTTCTTT.

The chain has TRBV29-1 and TRBJ1-2; no reliable D call. In germline, CDR1 is SQVTM, CDR2 ANQGSEA. The CDR3 runs 12 residues. Trimming shortened V by 3 bases and J by 7 bases, and 12 bases separated the two germline ends. Here the CDR3 reads CSVEEGVAGYTF. In nucleotides, the CDR3 is TGCAGCGTTGAGGAGGGTGTTGCTGGCTACACCTTC.

This chain uses TRBV6-2 or TRBV6-3 with TRBJ2-4; a weak D match, TRBD2 (5 bases). Germline CDR1 MNHEY, CDR2 SVGEGT. The V end lost 6 bases, the J end lost 6 bases, and 12 bases lay between the germline ends. The CDR3 runs to 13 residues. The CDR3 coding sequence is TGTGCCAGCAGAAGTATCGGACTAAACATTCAGTACTTC. Its protein product is CASRSIGLNIQYF.

The V and J genes are TRBV29-1 and TRBJ1-2; possibly TRBD1 for D (5 bases). The CDR3 covers 15 residues. The germline V gene has CDR1 SQVTM and CDR2 ANQGSEA. V gave up 6 bases and J gave up 0 bases, with 17 bases separating them. CDR3 residues: CSVGVGSVPNYGYTF. The CDR3 nucleotides are TGCAGCGTGGGGGTCGGGTCTGTTCCTAACTATGGCTACACCTTC.

V gene TRBV11-2 combines with J gene TRBJ2-3; 12 nucleotides line up with TRBD2. CDR3 length: 14 amino acids. CDR1 is SGHAT and CDR2 is FQNNGV in the germline V gene. V lost 0 bases to trimming and J lost 14 bases; unmatched junction nucleotides: 6. The CDR3 nucleotides read TGTGCCAGCAGCTTAGATGCTAGCGGGGGGGCTTGGTATTTT. Protein: CASSLDASGGAWYF.

The chain uses TRBV3-1 and TRBJ1-5; 9 nucleotides match TRBD1. The CDR3 sequence is 15 residues long. Trimming at V came to 5 bases and at J to 2 bases, leaving 4 bases not matched to a gene. The germline V gene has CDR1 LGHDT and CDR2 YNNKEL (reference sequence). In nucleotides, the CDR3 is TGTGCCAGCAGCGATACAGGGGGCGGCAATCAGCCCCAGCATTTT. Translating it yields CASSDTGGGNQPQHF.

This clonotype was counted a single time. V and J are TRBV7-2 and TRBJ2-3; D is ambiguous. Germline assignment: CDR1 SGHTA and CDR2 FQGNSA. The CDR3 consists of 13 residues. V shed 7 bases and J shed 4 bases, with 12 bases lying between them. CDR3 sequence reads: CASNFGGADTQYF. The CDR3 DNA reads TGTGCCAGCAACTTTGGTGGGGCAGATACGCAGTATTTT.

This clonotype was detected only once. The chain combines TRBV28 with TRBJ2-4; tentative D call: TRBD1 (6 bases). Germline lookup yields CDR1 MDHEN and CDR2 SYDVKM. V lost 5 bases to trimming and J lost 0 bases, with 20 bases between them. The CDR3 totals 18 residues. Written as DNA, the CDR3 is TGTGCCAGCAGTGCCACCCTGACAGGCCTCGGAGCCAAAAACATTCAGTACTTC. Protein: CASSATLTGLGAKNIQYF.

This sequence joins TRBV28 and TRBJ1-2, with TRBD1 identical over 12 bases. V dropped 5 bases and J dropped 4; count of bases not matched to a gene: 5. The CDR3 consists of 15 residues. CDR1 MDHEN and CDR2 SYDVKM come from the germline V gene. The CDR3 is CASSLPGQGAYGYTF. CDR3 DNA: TGTGCCAGCAGTCTTCCGGGACAGGGGGCCTATGGCTACACCTTC.

The rearrangement joins TRBV30 to TRBJ2-7; 7 bases are shared with TRBD1. V trimming: 2 bases; J trimming: 6 bases; junction bases outside the gene matches: 7. The germline gives CDR1 GTSNPN, CDR2 SVGIG (reference sequence). CDR3 length: 13 residues. The CDR3 DNA follows: TGTGCCTGGAGTCCCCACCGACAGGGCGAGCAGTACTTC. Protein product: CAWSPHRQGEQYF.

This clonotype was observed a handful of times. The chain has TRBV27 and TRBJ2-2, with TRBD2 matching 8 bases. The V gene's germline CDR1 is MNHEY and CDR2 SMNVEV (reference sequence). The CDR3 sequence is 15 residues long. The trim removed 6 bases at V and 5 bases at J, leaving 8 bases unmatched. CDR3 region: CASRTGGARTGELFF. The CDR3 region has the DNA TGTGCCAGCAGGACGGGGGGGGCGCGGACCGGGGAGCTGTTTTTT.

The V and J genes are TRBV7-3 and TRBJ2-3; no definite D call. Germline CDR1 is SGHTA and CDR2 is FQGTGA. This CDR3 region has 15 residues. V shed 0 bases and J shed 2 bases, with 9 bases lying between them. CDR3 loop: CASSLTPHPTDTQYF. The CDR3 region has the DNA TGTGCCAGCAGCTTAACTCCCCACCCCACAGATACGCAGTATTTT.

This clonotype was detected once. V gene TRBV7-2 combines with J gene TRBJ1-2; the D is unclear. The CDR3 is 14 residues long. The V and J ends lost 0 bases and 5 bases respectively, with 10 bases between them. Germline V gene data show CDR1 as SGHTA and CDR2 as FQGNSA. This CDR3 is CASSLAPPFYGYTF. CDR3 DNA sequence: TGTGCCAGCAGCTTAGCGCCCCCCTTTTATGGCTACACCTTC.

The chain couples TRBV4-1 to TRBJ1-2; the D gene is possibly TRBD1 (5 bases). From germline, CDR1 is MGHRA and CDR2 YSYEKL. The CDR3 sequence is 13 residues long. The V end was cut by 3 bases, the J end by 4 bases, with 9 bases between. CDR3 sequence reads: CASSHLDTYGYTF. The CDR3 nucleotides read TGCGCCAGCAGCCACCTGGACACCTATGGCTACACCTTC.

The count of this clonotype is one. The CDR3 spells CASSRWGRKAGSYEQYF. CDR3 nucleotide sequence: TGCGCCAGCAGCCGCTGGGGACGCAAAGCGGGCTCCTACGAGCAGTACTTC. The chain is built from TRBV5-1 and TRBJ2-7, with a tentative D call TRBD2 (6 bases). The CDR3 has 17 residues. Germline V gene sequence: CDR1 SGHRS, CDR2 YFSETQ. The germline V and J ends were trimmed by 4 bases and 0 bases, with 20 bases remaining between them.

The chain joins TRBV28 to TRBJ1-6; 7 bases are a match to TRBD1. J was trimmed by 9 bases and V by 3 bases; bases with no gene match: 14. This CDR3 has 17 amino acids. The V gene's germline CDR1 is MDHEN and CDR2 SYDVKM. The CDR3 reads CASSLDRRGLNASPLHF. CDR3 sequence (DNA): TGTGCCAGCAGTTTGGATCGGAGGGGGCTAAACGCTTCACCCCTCCACTTT.

The rearrangement joins TRBV20-1 to TRBJ2-3; no firm D call. The CDR3 contains 13 residues. The V and J ends lost 0 bases and 10 bases respectively, with 14 bases between them. Germline V gives CDR1 DFQATT, CDR2 SNEGSKA (reference sequence). The CDR3 reads CSARDSWRGSQYF. The CDR3 region has the DNA TGCAGTGCTAGAGATAGCTGGCGCGGTTCGCAGTATTTT.

This clonotype was found once. V usage is TRBV6-5 and J usage is TRBJ1-3, with D hard to call. Trimming cost V 5 bases and J 0 bases, with 11 bases left between them. Germline V gene sequence: CDR1 MNHEY, CDR2 SVGAGI. This CDR3 has 15 residues. The CDR3 DNA is TGTGCCAGCAGTCGATTCTCGGGCTCTGGAAACACCATATATTTT. This translates into CASSRFSGSGNTIYF.

The rearrangement uses TRBV6-2 or TRBV6-3 and TRBJ2-1; 9 bases match TRBD2. V was pared by 8 bases and J by 9 bases, with 11 bases of the junction left unmatched. Germline CDR1 is MNHEY and CDR2 is SVGEGT. This CDR3 is built from 14 residues. The CDR3 loop reads CASQGGRGGSEQFF. CDR3 in DNA: TGTGCCAGCCAAGGAGGGCGGGGGGGCAGTGAGCAGTTCTTC.

The J gene is TRBJ2-5, the V gene TRBV11-2; D unclear. Trimming left V 5 bases short and J 9 bases short, with 16 bases between. In germline, CDR1 is SGHAT, CDR2 FQNNGV. The CDR3 loop spans 13 amino acids. CDR3 loop: CASSPRIGVAQYF. CDR3 nucleotides: TGTGCCAGCAGCCCTCGGATCGGAGTGGCCCAGTACTTC.

This rearrangement joins TRBV7-2 to TRBJ1-2, with D tentatively TRBD1 (5 bases). Germline V gene sequence: CDR1 SGHTA, CDR2 FQGNSA. The CDR3 totals 16 residues. Between the trimmed V and J ends, which lost 3 bases and 4 bases, there was a span of 18 bases. The CDR3 loop reads CASSFRGTHSSYGYTF. The CDR3 DNA reads TGTGCCAGCAGCTTTAGGGGCACGCATTCAAGCTATGGCTACACCTTC.

On this clonotype: The germline gene is not matched at one end of the junction; a read error may be the cause. The rearrangement joins TRBV19 to TRBJ2-2, with 7 bases matching TRBD1. This CDR3 contains 18 residues. CDR1 and CDR2 from the germline V gene are LNHDA and SQIVND (reference sequence). For the CDR3, the DNA is TGTGCCAGTAGTCTCCTTGGTAGGGGGCTGAGGACAACCGGGGAGCTGTGTTTT. Amino acids: CASSLLGRGLRTTGELCF.

This chain uses TRBV5-1 with TRBJ2-2, with TRBD1 matching 9 bases. This CDR3 has 16 amino acids. Per the germline V gene, CDR1 is SGHRS and CDR2 is YFSETQ. V was pared by 0 bases and J by 1 base, with 1 base of the junction left unmatched. The CDR3 DNA reads TGCGCCAGCAGCTTGGGGACAGGGGTGAACACCGGGGAGCTGTTTTTT. It encodes CASSLGTGVNTGELFF.

This rearrangement joins TRBV6-6 to TRBJ1-2; 7 nucleotides align to TRBD1. The CDR3 covers 13 residues. CDR1 MNHNY and CDR2 SVGAGI come from the germline V gene (reference sequence). The V gene end was trimmed by 6 bases and the J gene end by 2 bases; junction bases not matched to a gene: 3. DNA of the CDR3: TGTGCCAGCAGAGTGGGACAGAACTATGGCTACACCTTC. Protein sequence: CASRVGQNYGYTF.

The table lists this clonotype with a count of one. This chain connects TRBV12-3 or TRBV12-4 to TRBJ2-2; D is undetermined. V gave up 6 bases and J gave up 3 bases, with 14 bases separating them. This CDR3 spans 15 amino acids. The CDR3 DNA reads as TGTGCCAGCAGGACCGCGGCTAGGGACACCGGGGAGCTGTTTTTT. Its protein product is CASRTAARDTGELFF.

V is TRBV6-2 or TRBV6-3 and J is TRBJ2-3, with 10 bases lining up with TRBD2. The CDR3 runs 14 residues. The germline V gene has CDR1 MNHEY and CDR2 SVGEGT. Trimming at V came to 6 bases and at J to 3 bases, leaving 3 bases not matched to a gene. This chain's CDR3 is CASRKLAGTDTQYF. The CDR3 DNA reads as TGTGCCAGCAGGAAACTAGCGGGGACAGATACGCAGTATTTT.

Remarks on this clonotype: The conserved final phenylalanine or tryptophan is absent from the CDR3, which likely points to a read error. Because the CDR3's place on the DNA is in doubt, the DNA is left out and the CDR3 is given as listed by TCRdb. The gene calls are TRBV4-1 and TRBJ2-1; the D call in the table, TRBD1, was not verified against the DNA. The germline V gene has CDR1 MGHRA and CDR2 YSYEKL. The CDR3 comprises 11 residues, both ends counted. The CDR3: CASSHEDRNRV.